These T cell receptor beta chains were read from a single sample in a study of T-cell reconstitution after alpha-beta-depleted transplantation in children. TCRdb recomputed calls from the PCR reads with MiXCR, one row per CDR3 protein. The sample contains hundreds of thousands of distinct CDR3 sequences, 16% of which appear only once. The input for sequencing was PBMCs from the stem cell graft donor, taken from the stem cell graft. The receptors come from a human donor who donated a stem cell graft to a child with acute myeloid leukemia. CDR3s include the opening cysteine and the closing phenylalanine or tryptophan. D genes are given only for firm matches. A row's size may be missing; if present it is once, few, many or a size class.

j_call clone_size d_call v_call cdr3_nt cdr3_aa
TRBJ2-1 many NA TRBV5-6 TGTGCCACCCGGGGCTGGCAGAGCTACAATGAGCAGTTCTTC CATRGWQSYNEQFF
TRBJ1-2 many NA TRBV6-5 TGTGCCAGCAGTTCCTTGGACGTTAACTATGGCTACACCTTC CASSSLDVNYGYTF
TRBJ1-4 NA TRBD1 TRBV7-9 TGTGCCAGCAGTTCCGGGACAGGGCAAGGAAAACTGTTTTTT CASSSGTGQGKLFF
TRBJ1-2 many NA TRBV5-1 TGCGCCAGCAGCTTGGCCGAGACGCGAGGCTACACCTTC CASSLAETRGYTF
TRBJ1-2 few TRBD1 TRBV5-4 TGTGCCAGCGCCAGACAGGGGGGCATTAACTATGGCTACACCTTC CASARQGGINYGYTF
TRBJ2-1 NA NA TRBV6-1 TGTGCCACCCGCCCGGACCGGTCAACCTACAATGAGCAGTTCTTC CATRPDRSTYNEQFF
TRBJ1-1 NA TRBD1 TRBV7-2 TGTGCCAGCAGCCTTAGGACAGGGGTGGCTCGCGGTGAAGCTTTCTTT CASSLRTGVARGEAFF
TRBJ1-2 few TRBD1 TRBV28 TGTGCCAGCAGTTTAAGGGACAGATCTAACTATGGCTACACCTTC CASSLRDRSNYGYTF
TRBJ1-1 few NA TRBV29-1 TGCAGCGTTGATAGGGCAGACATGAACACTGAAGCTTTCTTT CSVDRADMNTEAFF
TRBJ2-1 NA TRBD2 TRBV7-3 TGTGCCAGCAGCTCCGGCTGGGTAGCGGGGGGTAATGAGCAGTTCTTC CASSSGWVAGGNEQFF
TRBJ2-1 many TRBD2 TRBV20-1 TGCAGTGCTAGAGATCGAATAGCGGGAGACAATGAGCAGTTCTTC CSARDRIAGDNEQFF
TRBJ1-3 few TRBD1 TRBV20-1 TGCAGTGCCCCCGGGGAGGGGGCCCCAGGCTCTGGAAACACCATATATTTT CSAPGEGAPGSGNTIYF
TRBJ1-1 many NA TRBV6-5 TGTGCCAGCAGTTACGGTTGGCGAGGTGGTGTCACTGAAGCTTTCTTT CASSYGWRGGVTEAFF
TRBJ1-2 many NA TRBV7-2 TGTGCCAGCAGCTTAGTAGGACAGAACTATGGCTACACCTTC CASSLVGQNYGYTF
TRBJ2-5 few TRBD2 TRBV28 TGTGCCAGCAGTTCCTCAGGGTGGCTAGCGGGGGGCCGAGAGACCCAGTACTTC CASSSSGWLAGGRETQYF
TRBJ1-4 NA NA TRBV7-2 TGTGCCAGCAGCTCCACAGGGTTCTTTGAAAAACTGTTTTTT CASSSTGFFEKLFF
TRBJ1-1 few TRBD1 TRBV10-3 TGTGCCATCGGACAGGGGGCGCGGAACACTGAAGCTTTCTTT CAIGQGARNTEAFF
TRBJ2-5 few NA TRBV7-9 TGTGCCAGCAGCCCCGACTACGGAGAGACCCAGTACTTC CASSPDYGETQYF
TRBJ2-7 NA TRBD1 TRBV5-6 TGTGCCAGCAGCCGCCCGGGACAGGGATCCTCCTACGAGCAGTACTTC CASSRPGQGSSYEQYF
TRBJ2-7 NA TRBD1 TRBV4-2 TGTGCCAGCAGCCATCTTGGGACAGAGTACTACGAGCAGTACTTC CASSHLGTEYYEQYF
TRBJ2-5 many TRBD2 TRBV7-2 TGTGCCAGCAGCCCTAGGACTAGCGGGGGAGAGACCCAGTACTTC CASSPRTSGGETQYF
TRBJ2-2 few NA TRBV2 TGTGCCAGCAGGAAGGGACGCTCGAACACCGGGGAGCTGTTTTTT CASRKGRSNTGELFF
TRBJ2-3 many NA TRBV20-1 TGCAGTGCTAGTAGGGAAGGCACAGATACGCAGTATTTT CSASREGTDTQYF
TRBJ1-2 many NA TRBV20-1 TGCAGTGCTAGAGACCCCGGGACGGGGTATGGCTACACCTTC CSARDPGTGYGYTF
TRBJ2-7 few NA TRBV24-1 TGTGCCACCAGTGATGGGCAGGGCCACGAGCAGTACTTC CATSDGQGHEQYF
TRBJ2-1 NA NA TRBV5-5 TGTGCCAGCAGCTCAACAGGGTACAATGAGCAGTTCTTC CASSSTGYNEQFF
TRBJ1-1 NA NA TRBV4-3 TGCGCCAGCAGCCAAGATATATACGGTACAGCTTTCTTT CASSQDIYGTAFF
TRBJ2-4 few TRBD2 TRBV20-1 TGCAGTGCTAGACCCGGACTAGCGGGGACCAAAAACATTCAGTACTTC CSARPGLAGTKNIQYF
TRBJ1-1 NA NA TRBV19 TGTGCCAGTAGTATAGAAAGTGAGAAAGCTTTCTTT CASSIESEKAFF
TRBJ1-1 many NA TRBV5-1 TGTGCCAGCAGCTTAGACGGACCGAACACTGAAGCTTTCTTT CASSLDGPNTEAFF
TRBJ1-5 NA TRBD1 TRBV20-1 TGCAGTGCTAGGAGCGGGCAGGGGGCGGCTCAGCCCCAGCATTTT CSARSGQGAAQPQHF
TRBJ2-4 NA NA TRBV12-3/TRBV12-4 TGTGCCACCCAAAGGGGTTCCAAAAACATTCAGTACTTC CATQRGSKNIQYF
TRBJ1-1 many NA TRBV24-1 TGTGCCACCAGTGCCGGGACGGTGAACACTGAAGCTTTCTTT CATSAGTVNTEAFF
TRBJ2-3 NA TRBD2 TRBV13 TGTGCCAGCAGCCACGGACTAGCGGGGGGGCTGCGGCCAGATACGCAGTATTTT CASSHGLAGGLRPDTQYF
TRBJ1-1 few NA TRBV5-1 TGCGCCAGCAGCTTGATCGAGGCAACGAATCCGAACACTGAAGCTTTCTTT CASSLIEATNPNTEAFF
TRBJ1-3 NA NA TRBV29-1 TGCAGCGTTGTACCGGGGGCGGCTGGAAACACCATATATTTT CSVVPGAAGNTIYF
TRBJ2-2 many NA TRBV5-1 TGCGCCAGCAGCTTGCCGCAGGGACACACCGGGGAGCTGTTTTTT CASSLPQGHTGELFF
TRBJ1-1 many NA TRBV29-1 TGCAGCGTGGATCCCGTGAACACTGAAGCTTTCTTT CSVDPVNTEAFF
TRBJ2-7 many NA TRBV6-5 TGTGCCAGCAGTTACTCGCGGGACAAGTACTACGAGCAGTACTTC CASSYSRDKYYEQYF
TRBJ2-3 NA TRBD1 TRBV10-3 TGTGCCATCAGTGAGGGACAGGGGAGCGCAGATACGCAGTATTTT CAISEGQGSADTQYF
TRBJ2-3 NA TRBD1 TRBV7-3 TGTGCCAGCAGTTACCAGGGGGCAGAAGATACGCAGTATTTT CASSYQGAEDTQYF
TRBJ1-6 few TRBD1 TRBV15 TGTGCCACCAGCCCCGGGACAGTCTCCTATAATTCACCCCTCCACTTT CATSPGTVSYNSPLHF
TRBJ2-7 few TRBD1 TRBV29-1 TGCAGCTTCTCCTCCGGGACAGGGAAATACGAGCAGTACTTC CSFSSGTGKYEQYF
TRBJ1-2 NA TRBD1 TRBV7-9 TGTGCCAGCAGCCTCCAGGGGGCGGCGAATGGCTACACCTTC CASSLQGAANGYTF
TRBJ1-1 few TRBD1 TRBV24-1 TGTGCCACCAGGGGACAGGGGGACACTGAAGCTTTCTTT CATRGQGDTEAFF
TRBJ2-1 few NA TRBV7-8 TGTGCCACGGCTCCGGGGGCCTGGGACAATGAGCAGTTCTTC CATAPGAWDNEQFF
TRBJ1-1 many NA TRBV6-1 TGTGCCAGCAGCCCTACCCTGGACAGAACCGCTTTCTTT CASSPTLDRTAFF
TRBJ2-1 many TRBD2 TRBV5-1 TGCGCCAGCAGCTTGGGGGTTATTAGCGGGGGGCCTTCCAATGAGCAGTTCTTC CASSLGVISGGPSNEQFF
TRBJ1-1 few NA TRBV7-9 TGTGCCAGCAGCTTAGGTGGGTTTAACACTGAAGCTTTCTTT CASSLGGFNTEAFF
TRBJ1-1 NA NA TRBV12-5 TGTGCTAGTGGTTTGGTCTTAGGGAAAACTGAAGCTTTCTTT CASGLVLGKTEAFF
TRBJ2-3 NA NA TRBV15 TGTGCCACCAGCCGAGAGAACGGGCCCACAGATACGCAGTATTTT CATSRENGPTDTQYF
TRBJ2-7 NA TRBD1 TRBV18 TGTGCCAGCTCGGGACAGGGGGAAACCTACGAGCAGTACTTC CASSGQGETYEQYF
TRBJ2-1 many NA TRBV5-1 TGCGCCAGCAGCTTCCTGGGGGGGGCCCGGGACTATGAGCAGTTCTTC CASSFLGGARDYEQFF
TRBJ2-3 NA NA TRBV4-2 TGTGCCAGCAGCCAAGATGGGCACGATTCTAGCCGGAATACGCAGTATTTT CASSQDGHDSSRNTQYF
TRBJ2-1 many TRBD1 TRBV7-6 TGTGCCAGCAGCTTGAGACAGGGCGTCTGGAATGAGCAGTTCTTC CASSLRQGVWNEQFF
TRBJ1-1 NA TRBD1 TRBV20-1 TGCAGTGCTAGGGTCTATAAACAGGGGGCGTCTGAAGCTTTCTTT CSARVYKQGASEAFF
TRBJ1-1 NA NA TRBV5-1 TGCGCCAGCGGCCTACAGGGAAGCACTGAAGCTTTCTTT CASGLQGSTEAFF